This T cell receptor (beta chain) was sequenced for a study of regulatory T cells in long-lasting Graves disease (dated by TCRdb to 2020 to 2022). For the study in its entirety: Newly diagnosed Graves' disease patients had taken antithyroid drugs for less than 3 months. Peripheral blood TCR sequencing and RNA sequencing compared persistent Graves' disease patients with newly diagnosed Graves' disease patients. The study was conducted in China and was registered as a clinical trial. A total of 33 samples underwent TCR sequencing: about 13 from persistent and about 20 from newly diagnosed Graves' disease patients. The paper's findings and limits, for the study overall: Because the primary lesion, thyroid tissue, could not be accessed, the study looked at peripheral blood alone. More public clonotypes were shared among persistent patients (approximately 3,000) than among newly diagnosed patients (approximately 1,000). Sequencing and analysis were limited to the TCR beta chain. Preferential use of TRBV28, TRBJ1-2 and TRBJ2-5 was observed in persistent disease, whereas TRBV20-1 and TRBJ2-1 were favored in newly diagnosed disease. The authors noted that the small sample size was a limitation that may lower accuracy. Compared with newly diagnosed patients, persistent Graves' disease patients had lower TCR Shannon entropy and fewer highly expanded clones, which suggests clonal expansion.

The time point label of this sample denotes: newly diagnosed GD, antithyroid drugs for less than 3 months. For both TCR sequencing and RNA sequencing, RNA was extracted from PBMCs using TRIzol. The diagnosis of Graves' disease followed American Thyroid Association guidelines. Patients for the study were recruited at an endocrinology department in Xi'an, China. Each patient gave around 9.2 milliliters of peripheral blood, collected in an EDTA anticoagulant tube. Ficoll Paque Plus density gradient separation was used to isolate PBMCs, and no additional T cell sorting was done. RNA quality was checked with an Agilent 2100 Bioanalyzer and agarose gel, and concentration with a NanoDrop 2000. Library generation was performed with multiplex PCR. Data came from an Illumina HiSeq 4000. To build TCR beta libraries, CDR3 regions were amplified by Arm-PCR using iRepertoire HTBI primers. Gel purification was performed on PCR products prior to sequencing. Concerning the study's data processing: A total of some 60 TRBV and 14 TRBJ segments were identified across samples and were used for gene usage analysis of CDR3 amino acid clonotypes. COPE and FqMerger were used to merge the filtered high-quality paired reads into contigs. BLAST was used to align contigs to IMGT TRBV, TRBD and TRBJ reference genes, and CDR3 was defined according to IMGT. Any clonotype with a frequency above 0.1% was classified as a highly expanded clone. Shannon entropy was used to measure repertoire diversity, and the Gini coefficient was used to measure V-J evenness. A clonotype found in more than one individual was treated as public. The public sequencing data were trimmed at Q25 with fastp and processed into clonotypes with MiXCR by TCRdb, which kept only in-frame beta chains. All rows with the same CDR3 protein become a single entry with the most common DNA and genes. Here the V and J calls rest on TCRdb's processing, not on the authors' analysis. The sample data list around 420,000 distinct CDR3 sequences, and 15% of these were observed just once. The ten top clones hold 22% of the sample.

This clonotype was detected ten times or more. Its antigen has not been determined. Base qualities are missing; no much larger clone stands one base away. V and J lose 0 bases and 1 base, and a span of 8 bases separates them. The germline V gene provides CDR1 LGHNT and CDR2 FRNRAP. CDR3 length: 15 amino acids, cysteine to phenylalanine. Just CDR3 DNA is preserved here, 45 bases in frame from base 1. Recombination joined TRBV12-5 with TRBJ2-3; too little of a D gene remains to name it. This clonotype was obtained from a female donor with Graves disease. This material consisted of peripheral blood mononuclear cells (PBMCs), taken at new diagnosis, from a patient treated with antithyroid drugs. The CDR3 protein sequence reads: CASGLVKQRTDTQYF. Read as DNA, the sequence is TGTGCTAGTGGTTTGGTAAAACAGCGCACAGATACGCAGTATTTT.